This T cell receptor (beta chain) was recovered during a study of blood T cell repertoires in COVID-19. Study summary: COVID-19 samples, acute and convalescent, were from the United States, Italy and Spain. In each case, the material was cDNA or gDNA derived from T cells, B-cell-depleted T cells, or PBMCs.

In this sample, this clone turned up a few times. The V end lost 3 bases, the J end lost 4 bases, and 9 bases lay between the germline ends. Germline CDR1 and CDR2: SEHNR and FQNEAQ (reference sequence). The CDR3 consists of 13 residues. As processed by the authors: Researchers report that nucleated cell counts were estimated from reference gene primer amplification. TCRdb's copy holds only in-frame clones and misses some; the assay was immunoSEQ multiplex PCR. V and J calls and clone size are given by that table; D and trimming were obtained from the DNA. Of 260,000 or so clones in the sample, roughly 82% were seen once.

The sequence was obtained from a woman in her sixties or seventies with acute or convalescent COVID-19. The chain employs TRBV7-9 and TRBJ1-1; TRBD1 is a possible D gene (5 bases). The sequencing sample was made of peripheral blood. CDR3 in DNA: TGTGCCAGCAGCTTCACGGGGGGCACTGAAGCTTTCTTT. As protein: CASSFTGGTEAFF.